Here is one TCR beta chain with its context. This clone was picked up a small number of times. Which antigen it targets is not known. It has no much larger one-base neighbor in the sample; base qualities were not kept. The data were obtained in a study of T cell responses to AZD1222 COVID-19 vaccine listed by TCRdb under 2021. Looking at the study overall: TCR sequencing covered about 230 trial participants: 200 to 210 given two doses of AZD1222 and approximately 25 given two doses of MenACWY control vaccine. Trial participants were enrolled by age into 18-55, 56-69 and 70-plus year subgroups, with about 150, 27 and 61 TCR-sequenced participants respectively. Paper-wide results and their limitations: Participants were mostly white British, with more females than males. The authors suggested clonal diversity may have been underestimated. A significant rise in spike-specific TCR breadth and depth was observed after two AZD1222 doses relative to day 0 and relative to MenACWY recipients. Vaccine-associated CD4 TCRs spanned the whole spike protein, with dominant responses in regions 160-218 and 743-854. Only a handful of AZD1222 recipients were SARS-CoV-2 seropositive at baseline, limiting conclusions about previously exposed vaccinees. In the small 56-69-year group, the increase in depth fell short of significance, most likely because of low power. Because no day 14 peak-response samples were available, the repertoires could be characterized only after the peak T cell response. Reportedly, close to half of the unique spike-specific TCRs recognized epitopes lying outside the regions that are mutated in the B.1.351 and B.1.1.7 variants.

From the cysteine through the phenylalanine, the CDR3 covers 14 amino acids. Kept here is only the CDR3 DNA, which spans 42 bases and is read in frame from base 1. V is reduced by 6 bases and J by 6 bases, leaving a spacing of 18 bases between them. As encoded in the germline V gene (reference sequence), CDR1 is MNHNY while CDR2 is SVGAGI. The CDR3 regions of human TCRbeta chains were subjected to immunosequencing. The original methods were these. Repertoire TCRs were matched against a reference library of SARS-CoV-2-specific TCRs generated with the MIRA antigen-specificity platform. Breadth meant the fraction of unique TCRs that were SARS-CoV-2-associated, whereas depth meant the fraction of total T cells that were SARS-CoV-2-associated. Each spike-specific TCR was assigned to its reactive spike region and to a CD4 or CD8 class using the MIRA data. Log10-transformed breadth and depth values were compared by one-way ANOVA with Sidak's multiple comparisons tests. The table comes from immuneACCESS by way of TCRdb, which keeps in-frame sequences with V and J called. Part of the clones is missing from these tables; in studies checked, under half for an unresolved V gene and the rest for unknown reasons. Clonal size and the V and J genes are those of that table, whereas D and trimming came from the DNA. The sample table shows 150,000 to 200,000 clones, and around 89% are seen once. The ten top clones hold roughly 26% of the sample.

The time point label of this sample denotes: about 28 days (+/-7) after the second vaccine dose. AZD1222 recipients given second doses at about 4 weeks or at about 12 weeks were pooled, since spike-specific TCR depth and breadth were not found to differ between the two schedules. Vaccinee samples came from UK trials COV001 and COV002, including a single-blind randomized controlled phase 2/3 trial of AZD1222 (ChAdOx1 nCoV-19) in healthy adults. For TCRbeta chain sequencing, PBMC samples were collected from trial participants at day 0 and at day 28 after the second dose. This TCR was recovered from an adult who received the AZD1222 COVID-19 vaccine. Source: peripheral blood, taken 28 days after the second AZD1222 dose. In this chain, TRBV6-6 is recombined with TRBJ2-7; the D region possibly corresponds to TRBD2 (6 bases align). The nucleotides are TGTGCCAGCAGGGAGGGACCCCGCCGGGGCGAGCAGTACTTC. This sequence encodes CASREGPRRGEQYF.